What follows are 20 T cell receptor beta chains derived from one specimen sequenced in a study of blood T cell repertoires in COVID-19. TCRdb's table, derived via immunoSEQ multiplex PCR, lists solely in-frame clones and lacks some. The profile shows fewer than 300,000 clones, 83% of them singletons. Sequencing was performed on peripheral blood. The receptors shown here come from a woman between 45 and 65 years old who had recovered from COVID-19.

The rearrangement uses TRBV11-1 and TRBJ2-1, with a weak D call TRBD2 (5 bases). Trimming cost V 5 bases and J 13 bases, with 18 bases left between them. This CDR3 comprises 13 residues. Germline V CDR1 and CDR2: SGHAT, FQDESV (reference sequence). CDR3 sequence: CASSPHGLASQFF. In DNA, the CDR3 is TGTGCCAGCAGCCCACATGGACTCGCGTCTCAGTTCTTC.

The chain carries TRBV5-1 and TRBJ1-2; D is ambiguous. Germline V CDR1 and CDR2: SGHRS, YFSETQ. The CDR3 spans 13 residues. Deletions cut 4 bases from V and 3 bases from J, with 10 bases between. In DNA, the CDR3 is TGCGCCAGCAGCACCGGGATGGACTATGGCTACACCTTC. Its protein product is CASSTGMDYGYTF.

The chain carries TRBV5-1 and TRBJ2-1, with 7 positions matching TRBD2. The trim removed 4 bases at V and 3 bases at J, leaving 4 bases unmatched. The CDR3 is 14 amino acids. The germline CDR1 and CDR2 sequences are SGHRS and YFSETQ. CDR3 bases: TGCGCCAGCAGCCTGAGCGGGGACTACAATGAGCAGTTCTTC. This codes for CASSLSGDYNEQFF.

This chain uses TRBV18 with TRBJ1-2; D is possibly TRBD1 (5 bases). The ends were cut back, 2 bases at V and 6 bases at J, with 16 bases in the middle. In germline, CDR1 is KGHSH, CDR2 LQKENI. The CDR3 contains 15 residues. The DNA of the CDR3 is TGTGCCAGCTCACCAGTCCAGGGCTTGGGTAATGGCTACACCTTC. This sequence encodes CASSPVQGLGNGYTF.

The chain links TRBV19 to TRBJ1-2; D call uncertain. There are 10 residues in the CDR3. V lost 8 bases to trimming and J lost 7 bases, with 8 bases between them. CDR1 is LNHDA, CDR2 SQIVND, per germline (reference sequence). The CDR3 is CASGSGGYTF. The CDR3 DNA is TGTGCCAGTGGTTCGGGTGGCTACACCTTC.

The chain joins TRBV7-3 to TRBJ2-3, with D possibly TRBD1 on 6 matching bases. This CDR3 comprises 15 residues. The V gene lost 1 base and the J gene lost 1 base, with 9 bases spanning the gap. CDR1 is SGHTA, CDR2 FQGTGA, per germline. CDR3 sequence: CASSLKTGGTDTQYF. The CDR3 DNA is TGTGCCAGCAGCTTAAAGACAGGCGGCACAGATACGCAGTATTTT. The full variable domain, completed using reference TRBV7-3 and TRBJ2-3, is GAGVSQTPSNKVTEKGKYVELRCDPISGHTALYWYRQSLGQGPEFLIYFQGTGAADDSGLPNDRFFAVRPEGSVSTLKIQRTERGDSAVYLCASSLKTGGTDTQYFGPGTRLTVL.

The CDR3 coding sequence is TGTGCCAGCACCAGTGGAGGCGGGGGCTACACCTTC. Its protein is CASTSGGGGYTF. The chain recombines TRBV7-2 with TRBJ1-2, with no clear D. From germline, CDR1 is SGHTA and CDR2 FQGNSA. CDR3 size: 12 residues. V lost 7 bases and J 8 bases, leaving 14 bases between the germline ends. The full variable domain, with the rest looked up from reference TRBV7-2 and TRBJ1-2, is GAGVSQSPSNKVTEKGKDVELRCDPISGHTALYWYRQSLGQGLEFLIYFQGNSAPDKSGLPSDRFSAERTGGSVSTLTIQRTQQEDSAVYLCASTSGGGGYTFGSGTRLTVV.

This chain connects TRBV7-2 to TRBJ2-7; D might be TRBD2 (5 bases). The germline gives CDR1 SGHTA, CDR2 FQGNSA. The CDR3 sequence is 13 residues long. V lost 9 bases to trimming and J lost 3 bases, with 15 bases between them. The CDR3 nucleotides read TGTGCCAGTTCCGCCGGGATCAACTACGAGCAGTACTTC. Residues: CASSAGINYEQYF.

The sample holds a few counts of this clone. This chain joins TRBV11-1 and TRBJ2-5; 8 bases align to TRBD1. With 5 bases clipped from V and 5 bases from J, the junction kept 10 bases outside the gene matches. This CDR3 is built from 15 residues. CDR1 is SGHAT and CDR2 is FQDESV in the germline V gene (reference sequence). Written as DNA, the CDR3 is TGTGCCAGCAGCACCCGACAGGGGAGGTTGGAGACCCAGTACTTC. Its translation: CASSTRQGRLETQYF.

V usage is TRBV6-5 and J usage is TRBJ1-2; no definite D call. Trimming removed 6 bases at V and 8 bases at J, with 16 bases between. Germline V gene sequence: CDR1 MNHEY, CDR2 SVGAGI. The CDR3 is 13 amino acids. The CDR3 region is CASRHDGERGYTF. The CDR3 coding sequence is TGTGCCAGCAGACACGACGGGGAAAGAGGCTACACCTTC.

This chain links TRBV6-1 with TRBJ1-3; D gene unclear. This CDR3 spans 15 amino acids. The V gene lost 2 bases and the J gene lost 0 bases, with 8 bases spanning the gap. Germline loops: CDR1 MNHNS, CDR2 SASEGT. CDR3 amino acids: CASSEQVFSGNTIYF. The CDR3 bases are TGTGCCAGCAGTGAACAGGTTTTCTCTGGAAACACCATATATTTT.

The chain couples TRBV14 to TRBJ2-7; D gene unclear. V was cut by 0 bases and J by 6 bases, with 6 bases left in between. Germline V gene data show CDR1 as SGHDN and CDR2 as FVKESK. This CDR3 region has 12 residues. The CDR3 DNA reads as TGTGCCAGCAGCCAAGATTACGGCGAGCAGTACTTC. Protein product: CASSQDYGEQYF.

The CDR3 region is CASSQAGLAGGRYQETQYF. The CDR3 nucleotides read TGTGCCAGCAGCCAAGCCGGACTAGCGGGGGGCCGGTACCAAGAGACCCAGTACTTC. The V and J genes are TRBV3-1 (or the pseudogene TRBV3-2) and TRBJ2-5; 14 bases align to TRBD2. Germline V gives CDR1 LGHDT, CDR2 YNNKEL (reference sequence). With 1 base clipped from V and 0 bases from J, the junction kept 7 bases outside the gene matches. CDR3 size: 19 residues.

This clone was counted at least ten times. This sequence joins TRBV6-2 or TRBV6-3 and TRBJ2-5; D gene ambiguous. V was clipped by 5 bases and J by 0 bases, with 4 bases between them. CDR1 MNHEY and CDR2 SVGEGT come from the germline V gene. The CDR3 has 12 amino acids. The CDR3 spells CASSPYQETQYF. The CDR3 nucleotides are TGTGCCAGCAGTCCGTACCAAGAGACCCAGTACTTC.

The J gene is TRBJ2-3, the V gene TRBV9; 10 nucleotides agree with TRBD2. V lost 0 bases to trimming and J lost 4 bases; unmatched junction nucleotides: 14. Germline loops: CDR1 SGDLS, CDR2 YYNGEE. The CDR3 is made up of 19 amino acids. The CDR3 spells CASSVAYRGSGGEADTQYF. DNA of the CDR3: TGTGCCAGCAGCGTAGCGTATCGAGGGAGCGGGGGGGAAGCAGATACGCAGTATTTT.

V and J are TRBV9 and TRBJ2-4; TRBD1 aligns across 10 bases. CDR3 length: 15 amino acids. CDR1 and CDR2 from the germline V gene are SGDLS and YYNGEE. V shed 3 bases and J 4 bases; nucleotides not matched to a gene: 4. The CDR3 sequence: CASSGAGQGKNIQYF. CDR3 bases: TGTGCCAGCAGCGGGGCGGGACAGGGGAAAAACATTCAGTACTTC.

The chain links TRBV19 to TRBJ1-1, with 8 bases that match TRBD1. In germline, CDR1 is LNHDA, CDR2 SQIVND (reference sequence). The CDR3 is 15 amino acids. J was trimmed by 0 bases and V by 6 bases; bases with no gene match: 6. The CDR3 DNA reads TGTGCCAGTAGGGCTGGACAGGGATTGAACACTGAAGCTTTCTTT. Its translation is CASRAGQGLNTEAFF.

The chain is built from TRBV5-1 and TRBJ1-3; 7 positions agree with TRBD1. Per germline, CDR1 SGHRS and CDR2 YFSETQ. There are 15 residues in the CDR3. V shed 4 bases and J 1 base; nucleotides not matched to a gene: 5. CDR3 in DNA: TGCGCCAGCAGCCCAAAACAGGGGTCTGGAAACACCATATATTTT. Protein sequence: CASSPKQGSGNTIYF.

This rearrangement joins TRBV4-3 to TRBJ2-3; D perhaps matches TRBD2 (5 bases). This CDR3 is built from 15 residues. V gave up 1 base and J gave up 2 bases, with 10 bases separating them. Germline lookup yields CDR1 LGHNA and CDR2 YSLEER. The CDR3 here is CASSQGAGLTDTQYF. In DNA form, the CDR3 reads TGCGCCAGCAGCCAAGGAGCCGGACTCACAGATACGCAGTATTTT.

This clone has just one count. CDR3 DNA: TGCGCCAGCAGCCAAGATCAGGTTCCAGGGGCTAATAACTATGGCTACACCTTC. Residues: CASSQDQVPGANNYGYTF. The chain joins TRBV4-1 to TRBJ1-2, with a weak D call TRBD1 (6 bases). This CDR3 contains 18 residues. Looked up from germline, CDR1 is MGHRA and CDR2 is YSYEKL. V lost 0 bases, J lost 1 base, and 18 bases lay in between.